These T cell receptor beta chains were read from a single sample in a study of blood T cells in healthy people across ages. TCRdb recomputed calls from the 5' RACE reads with MiXCR, one row per CDR3 protein. The data show 550,000 to 600,000 distinct CDR3 sequences, with more than 45% seen just once and roughly 25% held by the top ten. Material for sequencing was blood. These receptors were collected from an elderly man in good health. The CDR3 runs from the conserved cysteine through the conserved F or W. Fields, in order: CDR3 protein, CDR3 DNA, clone size, D gene, J gene, V gene. D genes are given only for firm matches. Clone size appears in some rows only: once, few, many, or a class for an expanded clone.

cdr3_aa: CASSQVRDADRTDTQYF
cdr3_nt: TGTGCCAGCAGCCAAGTCCGAGACGCAGATCGCACAGATACGCAGTATTTT
clone_size: NA
d_call: NA
j_call: TRBJ2-3
v_call: TRBV7-2

cdr3_aa: CSVHTTGGRGGYTF
cdr3_nt: TGCAGCGTGCACACCACAGGGGGCAGGGGTGGCTACACCTTC
clone_size: NA
d_call: TRBD1
j_call: TRBJ1-2
v_call: TRBV29-1

cdr3_aa: CSAHDTGANVLTF
cdr3_nt: TGCAGTGCTCATGACACTGGGGCCAACGTCCTGACTTTC
clone_size: few
d_call: NA
j_call: TRBJ2-6
v_call: TRBV20-1

cdr3_aa: CASSTGQNSEQFF
cdr3_nt: TGCGCCAGCAGCACCGGACAGAACAGTGAGCAGTTCTTC
clone_size: NA
d_call: NA
j_call: TRBJ2-1
v_call: TRBV5-1

cdr3_aa: CASKQKGYNEQFF
cdr3_nt: TGTGCCAGCAAGCAGAAAGGCTACAATGAGCAGTTCTTC
clone_size: many
d_call: NA
j_call: TRBJ2-1
v_call: TRBV6-5

cdr3_aa: CASSEGQGFEQYF
cdr3_nt: TGTGCCAGCAGTGAAGGACAGGGGTTCGAGCAGTACTTC
clone_size: NA
d_call: TRBD1
j_call: TRBJ2-7
v_call: TRBV4-2

cdr3_aa: CASSEAGAGEQFF
cdr3_nt: TGTGCCAGCAGTGAAGCGGGTGCAGGTGAGCAGTTCTTC
clone_size: few
d_call: NA
j_call: TRBJ2-1
v_call: TRBV6-1

cdr3_aa: CASRYRETQYF
cdr3_nt: TGTGCCTCCAGATACAGGGAAACCCAGTACTTC
clone_size: NA
d_call: NA
j_call: TRBJ2-5
v_call: TRBV30

cdr3_aa: CASSYGWEGELFF
cdr3_nt: TGTGCCAGCAGTTACGGGTGGGAGGGGGAGCTGTTTTTT
clone_size: many
d_call: NA
j_call: TRBJ2-2
v_call: TRBV6-5

cdr3_aa: CATSRALRTVLHQPQHF
cdr3_nt: TGTGCCACCAGCAGAGCACTCCGGACGGTCCTTCATCAGCCCCAGCATTTT
clone_size: NA
d_call: NA
j_call: TRBJ1-5
v_call: TRBV15

cdr3_aa: CAGSRPGSFSYEQYF
cdr3_nt: TGTGCCGGCAGTCGACCAGGATCCTTTTCCTACGAGCAGTACTTC
clone_size: NA
d_call: NA
j_call: TRBJ2-7
v_call: TRBV28

cdr3_aa: CASSPQTGPDEQYF
cdr3_nt: TGCGCCAGCAGCCCACAGACAGGACCCGACGAGCAGTACTTC
clone_size: NA
d_call: NA
j_call: TRBJ2-7
v_call: TRBV5-1

cdr3_aa: CSAPGARSTDTQYF
cdr3_nt: TGCAGTGCGCCCGGGGCTAGGAGCACAGATACGCAGTATTTT
clone_size: NA
d_call: NA
j_call: TRBJ2-3
v_call: TRBV20-1

cdr3_aa: CSVEPGNGYTF
cdr3_nt: TGCAGCGTTGAGCCCGGGAATGGCTACACCTTC
clone_size: NA
d_call: NA
j_call: TRBJ1-2
v_call: TRBV29-1

cdr3_aa: CASSQQTGGQTSTDTQYF
cdr3_nt: TGCGCCAGCAGCCAACAGACAGGGGGCCAGACTAGCACAGATACGCAGTATTTT
clone_size: NA
d_call: TRBD1
j_call: TRBJ2-3
v_call: TRBV4-3

cdr3_aa: CASRIAGGNGQYF
cdr3_nt: TGTGCCAGCAGGATCGCAGGGGGTAATGGGCAGTACTTC
clone_size: NA
d_call: TRBD1
j_call: TRBJ2-7
v_call: TRBV6-6

cdr3_aa: CSARDRGTLHGYTF
cdr3_nt: TGCAGTGCTAGAGATCGGGGGACCCTCCATGGCTACACCTTC
clone_size: NA
d_call: NA
j_call: TRBJ1-2
v_call: TRBV20-1

cdr3_aa: CASSLDLGASGYTF
cdr3_nt: TGTGCCAGCAGCTTAGATTTAGGGGCTTCGGGCTACACCTTC
clone_size: NA
d_call: NA
j_call: TRBJ1-2
v_call: TRBV7-9

cdr3_aa: CASQGGSYTEAFF
cdr3_nt: TGTGCCAGTCAGGGAGGCTCCTACACTGAAGCTTTCTTT
clone_size: NA
d_call: NA
j_call: TRBJ1-1
v_call: TRBV28

cdr3_aa: CSATSGSNNEQFF
cdr3_nt: TGCAGCGCCACTAGCGGGAGTAACAATGAGCAGTTCTTC
clone_size: NA
d_call: TRBD2
j_call: TRBJ2-1
v_call: TRBV20-1

cdr3_aa: CAISPGLASSTDMQYF
cdr3_nt: TGTGCCATCAGTCCGGGACTAGCGTCTAGCACAGATATGCAGTATTTT
clone_size: NA
d_call: TRBD2
j_call: TRBJ2-3
v_call: TRBV10-3

cdr3_aa: CSARDPASGAQETQYF
cdr3_nt: TGCAGTGCTAGAGATCCGGCTAGCGGGGCCCAAGAGACCCAGTACTTC
clone_size: NA
d_call: TRBD2
j_call: TRBJ2-5
v_call: TRBV20-1

cdr3_aa: CASSYSAAYNEQFF
cdr3_nt: TGTGCCAGCAGTTACTCGGCAGCCTACAATGAGCAGTTCTTC
clone_size: few
d_call: NA
j_call: TRBJ2-1
v_call: TRBV6-5

cdr3_aa: CASSLFKGTRADTQYF
cdr3_nt: TGTGCCAGCAGTTTATTCAAAGGGACCCGGGCAGATACGCAGTATTTT
clone_size: NA
d_call: NA
j_call: TRBJ2-3
v_call: TRBV28

cdr3_aa: CASSLQANTEAFF
cdr3_nt: TGTGCCAGCAGTTTGCAGGCGAACACTGAAGCTTTCTTT
clone_size: few
d_call: NA
j_call: TRBJ1-1
v_call: TRBV12-3/TRBV12-4

cdr3_aa: CASSSQITSGRPSYEQYF
cdr3_nt: TGTGCCAGCAGCTCCCAGATAACTAGCGGGAGGCCCTCCTACGAGCAGTACTTC
clone_size: few
d_call: TRBD2
j_call: TRBJ2-7
v_call: TRBV7-6

cdr3_aa: CASSRMGPGREQYF
cdr3_nt: TGTGCCAGCTCCCGCATGGGCCCCGGGCGCGAGCAGTACTTC
clone_size: NA
d_call: NA
j_call: TRBJ2-7
v_call: TRBV6-2/TRBV6-3

cdr3_aa: CSARDLVAGTDTQYF
cdr3_nt: TGCAGTGCTAGAGATCTCGTAGCGGGGACAGATACGCAGTATTTT
clone_size: NA
d_call: TRBD2
j_call: TRBJ2-3
v_call: TRBV20-1

cdr3_aa: CASSYERGRGNIQYF
cdr3_nt: TGTGCCAGCAGTTACGAGAGGGGACGAGGGAACATTCAGTACTTC
clone_size: many
d_call: NA
j_call: TRBJ2-4
v_call: TRBV6-5

cdr3_aa: CASSQDLGLAGPTGDTQYF
cdr3_nt: TGTGCCAGCAGCCAAGATCTGGGACTAGCGGGACCCACCGGAGATACGCAGTATTTT
clone_size: NA
d_call: TRBD2
j_call: TRBJ2-3
v_call: TRBV14

cdr3_aa: CASSLRQGFGYGYTF
cdr3_nt: TGTGCCAGCAGCCTTAGACAGGGTTTTGGCTATGGCTACACCTTC
clone_size: NA
d_call: TRBD1
j_call: TRBJ1-2
v_call: TRBV6-1

cdr3_aa: CASMGELNTEAFF
cdr3_nt: TGCGCCAGCATGGGAGAACTGAACACTGAAGCTTTCTTT
clone_size: few
d_call: NA
j_call: TRBJ1-1
v_call: TRBV10-1

cdr3_aa: CASSGDLLAYNEQFF
cdr3_nt: TGTGCCAGCAGTGGAGACCTACTAGCCTACAATGAGCAGTTCTTC
clone_size: NA
d_call: NA
j_call: TRBJ2-1
v_call: TRBV6-1

cdr3_aa: CASSLVTSGLVEQFF
cdr3_nt: TGTGCCAGCAGCTTGGTCACTAGCGGATTGGTTGAGCAGTTCTTC
clone_size: NA
d_call: TRBD2
j_call: TRBJ2-1
v_call: TRBV5-6

cdr3_aa: CASSEQQDQPQHF
cdr3_nt: TGTGCCAGCAGTGAACAACAAGATCAGCCCCAGCATTTT
clone_size: NA
d_call: NA
j_call: TRBJ1-5
v_call: TRBV2

cdr3_aa: CASSLEVAGAGYTF
cdr3_nt: TGTGCCAGCAGCTTAGAAGTGGCAGGGGCTGGCTACACCTTC
clone_size: NA
d_call: NA
j_call: TRBJ1-2
v_call: TRBV7-9

cdr3_aa: CSAGLAYEQYF
cdr3_nt: TGCAGTGCCGGACTAGCGTACGAGCAGTACTTC
clone_size: NA
d_call: TRBD2
j_call: TRBJ2-7
v_call: TRBV20-1

cdr3_aa: CASSLGQRGGQFF
cdr3_nt: TGTGCCAGCAGCCTCGGGCAGCGGGGCGGGCAGTTCTTC
clone_size: NA
d_call: TRBD2
j_call: TRBJ2-1
v_call: TRBV14

cdr3_aa: CATSREGRIYNEQFF
cdr3_nt: TGTGCCACCAGCAGAGAGGGACGGATTTACAATGAGCAGTTCTTC
clone_size: few
d_call: NA
j_call: TRBJ2-1
v_call: TRBV15

cdr3_aa: CASSRGLTGGGSPLHF
cdr3_nt: TGTGCCAGCTCCAGAGGGCTTACAGGGGGCGGTTCACCCCTCCACTTT
clone_size: NA
d_call: TRBD1
j_call: TRBJ1-6
v_call: TRBV7-9

cdr3_aa: CASSQQSGPSKLFF
cdr3_nt: TGCGCCAGCAGCCAACAGAGTGGGCCCTCAAAACTGTTTTTT
clone_size: NA
d_call: NA
j_call: TRBJ1-4
v_call: TRBV4-3

cdr3_aa: CASSSNRGPNEKLFF
cdr3_nt: TGTGCCAGCAGCTCCAACAGGGGTCCCAATGAAAAACTGTTTTTT
clone_size: NA
d_call: TRBD1
j_call: TRBJ1-4
v_call: TRBV7-2

cdr3_aa: CASSGATGNTEAFF
cdr3_nt: TGTGCCAGCAGCGGTGCTACAGGGAACACTGAAGCTTTCTTT
clone_size: NA
d_call: NA
j_call: TRBJ1-1
v_call: TRBV5-6

cdr3_aa: CASSSRIGTEAFF
cdr3_nt: TGCGCCAGCAGCTCAAGAATTGGCACTGAAGCTTTCTTT
clone_size: NA
d_call: NA
j_call: TRBJ1-1
v_call: TRBV5-1